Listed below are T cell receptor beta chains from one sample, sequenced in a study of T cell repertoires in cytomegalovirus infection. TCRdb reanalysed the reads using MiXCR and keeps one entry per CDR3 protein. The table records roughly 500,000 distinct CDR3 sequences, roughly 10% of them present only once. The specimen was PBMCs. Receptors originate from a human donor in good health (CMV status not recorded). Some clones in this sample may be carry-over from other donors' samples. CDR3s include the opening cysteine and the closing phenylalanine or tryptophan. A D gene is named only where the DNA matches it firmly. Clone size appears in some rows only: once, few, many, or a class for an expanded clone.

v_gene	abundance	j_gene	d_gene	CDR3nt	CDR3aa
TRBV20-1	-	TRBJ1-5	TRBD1	TGCAGTGCTAGCGACAGACAGGGCAAACAGCCCCAGCATTTT	CSASDRQGKQPQHF
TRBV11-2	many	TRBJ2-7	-	TGTGCCAGCAGCTTATTTGCTGGGGCCAGGAGCTCCTACGAGCAGTACTTC	CASSLFAGARSSYEQYF
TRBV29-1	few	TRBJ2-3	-	TGCAGCGTTGAACAGGGCCTCACAGATACGCAGTATTTT	CSVEQGLTDTQYF
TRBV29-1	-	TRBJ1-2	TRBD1	TGCAGCGTGTTCCGGGACAGGGGGCGTGTTGACTATGGCTACACCTTC	CSVFRDRGRVDYGYTF
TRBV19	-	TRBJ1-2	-	TGTGTCAGTAGTCCCCGGAGGGACGGTAGCTATGGCTACACCTTC	CVSSPRRDGSYGYTF
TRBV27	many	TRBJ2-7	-	TGTGCCAGCAGTCTGTCACAGGGCCGTTCCTACGAGCAGTACTTC	CASSLSQGRSYEQYF
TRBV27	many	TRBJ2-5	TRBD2	TGTGCCAGCAGAGATAGCGGGGTACAAGAGACCCAGTACTTC	CASRDSGVQETQYF
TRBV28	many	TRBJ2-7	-	TGTGCCAGCAGACAAAGAGCCTACGAGCAGTACTTC	CASRQRAYEQYF
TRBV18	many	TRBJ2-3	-	TGTGCCAGCTCACCCGAGGAGGGGAGCACAGATACGCAGTATTTT	CASSPEEGSTDTQYF
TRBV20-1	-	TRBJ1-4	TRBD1	TGCAGTGCTAGTCTCCCGGGACAGGGGATGGATTATGAAAAACTGTTTTTT	CSASLPGQGMDYEKLFF
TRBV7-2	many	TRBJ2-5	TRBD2	TGTGCCAGCAGCACCAGCGGGAGTGAGACCCAGTACTTC	CASSTSGSETQYF
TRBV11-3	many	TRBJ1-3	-	TGTGCCAGCAGCCAAGGGGCGTGGGGTACGACGGGAAACACCATATATTTT	CASSQGAWGTTGNTIYF
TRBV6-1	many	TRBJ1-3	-	TGTGCCAGCAGTGAAGGGGGACACGGAAACACCATATATTTT	CASSEGGHGNTIYF
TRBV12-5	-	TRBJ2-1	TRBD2	TGTGCTAGTGGTTCTTCAAGCGGGGGAGCCTACAATGAGCAGTTCTTC	CASGSSSGGAYNEQFF
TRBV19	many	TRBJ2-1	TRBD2	TGTGCCAGTAGTAGGGGGTCCCGGGGGGATGAGCAGTTCTTC	CASSRGSRGDEQFF
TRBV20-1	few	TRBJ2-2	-	TGCAGTGCTAAAGGACGGGCGAACACCGGGGAGCTGTTTTTT	CSAKGRANTGELFF
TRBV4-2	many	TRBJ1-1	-	TGTGCCAGCAGCCAACAGGGTCTCACTGAAGCTTTCTTT	CASSQQGLTEAFF
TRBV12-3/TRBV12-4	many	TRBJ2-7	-	TGTGCCAGCAGTTTGGGGTCTGACCATTCCTGGGAGCAGTACTTC	CASSLGSDHSWEQYF
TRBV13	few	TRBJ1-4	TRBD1	TGTGCCAGCAGCCCGAGAGGGAGGGGGCGCTTCTATGAAAAACTGTTTTTT	CASSPRGRGRFYEKLFF
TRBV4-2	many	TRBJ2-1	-	TGTGCCAGCAGCCCCCTTCTAGGAGGTAATGAGCAGTTCTTC	CASSPLLGGNEQFF
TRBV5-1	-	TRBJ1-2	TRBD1	TGCGCCAGCAGGGAGTCCGGGACAGGGGGCGACTATGGCTACACCTTC	CASRESGTGGDYGYTF
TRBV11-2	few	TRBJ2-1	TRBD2	TGTGCCAGCAGTACCGGGCAGCGGGAGGGCCCCTACAACAATGAGCAGTTCTTC	CASSTGQREGPYNNEQFF
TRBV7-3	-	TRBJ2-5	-	TGTGCCAGCTCACCCCCGGGCCGAGAAGAGACCCAGTACTTC	CASSPPGREETQYF
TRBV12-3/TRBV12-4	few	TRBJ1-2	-	TGTGCCAGCCGGAACGACAGCCCTTATGGCTACACCTTC	CASRNDSPYGYTF
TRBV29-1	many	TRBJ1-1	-	TGCAGCGTTGTACTAGGGTTTTTGGGGACTGAAGCTTTCTTT	CSVVLGFLGTEAFF
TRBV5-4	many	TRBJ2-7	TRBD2	TGTGCCAGCAGCTCCCCGGGGGGGATCTCCTACGAGCAGTACTTC	CASSSPGGISYEQYF
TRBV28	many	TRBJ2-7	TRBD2	TGTGCCAGCAGTGACCCGACTAGCGGCTCCTACGAGCAGTACTTC	CASSDPTSGSYEQYF
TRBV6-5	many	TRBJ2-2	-	TGTGCCAGTTCAGGGGGGGCGAACACCGGGGAGCTGTTTTTT	CASSGGANTGELFF
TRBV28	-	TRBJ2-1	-	TGTGTCAGCAGTTTACTCGAGGCTAGCGACTCCTACAATGAGCAGTTCTTC	CVSSLLEASDSYNEQFF
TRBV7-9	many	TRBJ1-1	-	TGTGCCAGCAGCCCCCGATTAGCTTTAAAGGGGCGCAACACTGAAGCTTTCTTT	CASSPRLALKGRNTEAFF
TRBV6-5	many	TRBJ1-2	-	TGTGCCAGCAGTTACGGTCAGGGATTTCGGCGGGGCTACACCTTC	CASSYGQGFRRGYTF